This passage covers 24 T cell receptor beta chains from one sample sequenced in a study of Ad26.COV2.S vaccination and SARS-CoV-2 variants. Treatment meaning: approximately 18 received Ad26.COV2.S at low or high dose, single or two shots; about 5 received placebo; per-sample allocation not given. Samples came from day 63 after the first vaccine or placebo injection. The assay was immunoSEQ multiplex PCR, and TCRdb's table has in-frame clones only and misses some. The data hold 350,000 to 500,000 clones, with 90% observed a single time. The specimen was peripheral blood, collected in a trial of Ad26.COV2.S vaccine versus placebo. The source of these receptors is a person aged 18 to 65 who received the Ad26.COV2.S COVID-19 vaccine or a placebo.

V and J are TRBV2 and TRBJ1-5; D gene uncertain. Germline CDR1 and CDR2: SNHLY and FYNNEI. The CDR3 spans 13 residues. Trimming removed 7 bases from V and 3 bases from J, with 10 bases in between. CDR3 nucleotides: TGTGCCAGCACTGGCAGCCTCAATCAGCCCCAGCATTTT. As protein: CASTGSLNQPQHF.

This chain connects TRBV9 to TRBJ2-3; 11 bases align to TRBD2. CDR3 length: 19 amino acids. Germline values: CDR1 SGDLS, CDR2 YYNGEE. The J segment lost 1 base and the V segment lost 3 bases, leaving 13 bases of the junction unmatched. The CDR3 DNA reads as TGTGCCAGCAGCGACCCTAGGGGACTAGCGGAGGTGGGCACAGATACGCAGTATTTT. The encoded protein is CASSDPRGLAEVGTDTQYF. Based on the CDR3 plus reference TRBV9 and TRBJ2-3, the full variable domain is DSGVTQTPKHLITATGQRVTLRCSPRSGDLSVYWYQQSLDQGLQFLIQYYNGEERAKGNILERFSAQQFPDLHSELNLSSLELGDSALYFCASSDPRGLAEVGTDTQYFGPGTRLTVL.

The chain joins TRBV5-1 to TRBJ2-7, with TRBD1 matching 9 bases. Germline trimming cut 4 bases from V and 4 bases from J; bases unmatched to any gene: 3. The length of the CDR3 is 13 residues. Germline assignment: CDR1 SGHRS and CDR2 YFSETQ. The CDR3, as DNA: TGCGCCAGCAGCCCGGACAGGGGTTACGAGCAGTACTTC. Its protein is CASSPDRGYEQYF.

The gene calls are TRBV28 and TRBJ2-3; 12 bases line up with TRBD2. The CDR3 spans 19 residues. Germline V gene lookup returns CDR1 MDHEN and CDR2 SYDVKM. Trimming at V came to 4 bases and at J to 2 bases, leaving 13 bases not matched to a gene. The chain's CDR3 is CASSWASGRVVGITDTQYF. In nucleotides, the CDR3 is TGTGCCAGCAGTTGGGCTAGCGGGAGGGTGGTCGGCATCACAGATACGCAGTATTTT.

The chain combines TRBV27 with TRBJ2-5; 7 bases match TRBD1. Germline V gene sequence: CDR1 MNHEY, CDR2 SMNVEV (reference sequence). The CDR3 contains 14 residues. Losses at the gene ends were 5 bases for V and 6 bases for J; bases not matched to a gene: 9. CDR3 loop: CASSQDRAKKTQYF. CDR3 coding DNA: TGTGCCAGCAGTCAAGACAGGGCCAAGAAGACCCAGTACTTC.

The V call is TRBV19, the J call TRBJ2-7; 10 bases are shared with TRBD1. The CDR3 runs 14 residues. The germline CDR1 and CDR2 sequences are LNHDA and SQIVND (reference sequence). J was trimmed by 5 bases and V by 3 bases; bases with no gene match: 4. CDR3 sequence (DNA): TGTGCCAGTAGTATCACAGGGACAGGGGACGAGCAGTACTTC. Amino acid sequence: CASSITGTGDEQYF.

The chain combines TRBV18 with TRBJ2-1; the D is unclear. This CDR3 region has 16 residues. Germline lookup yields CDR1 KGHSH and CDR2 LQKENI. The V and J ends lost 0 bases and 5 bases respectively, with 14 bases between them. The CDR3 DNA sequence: TGTGCCAGCTCACCACCGGAAAGAGGCCGAAACAATGAGCAGTTCTTC. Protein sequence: CASSPPERGRNNEQFF.

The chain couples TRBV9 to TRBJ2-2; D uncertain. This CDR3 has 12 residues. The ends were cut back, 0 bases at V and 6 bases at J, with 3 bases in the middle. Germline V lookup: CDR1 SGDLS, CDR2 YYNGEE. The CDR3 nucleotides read TGTGCCAGCAGCGTAGGGTCCGGGGAGCTGTTTTTT. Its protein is CASSVGSGELFF.

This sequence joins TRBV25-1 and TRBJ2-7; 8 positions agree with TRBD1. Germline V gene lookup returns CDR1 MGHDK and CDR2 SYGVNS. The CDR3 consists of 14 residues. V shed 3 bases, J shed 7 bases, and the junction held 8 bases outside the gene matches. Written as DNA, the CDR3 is TGTGCCAGCAGTGACGGACAGGGACTTATAGAGCAGTACTTC. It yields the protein CASSDGQGLIEQYF.

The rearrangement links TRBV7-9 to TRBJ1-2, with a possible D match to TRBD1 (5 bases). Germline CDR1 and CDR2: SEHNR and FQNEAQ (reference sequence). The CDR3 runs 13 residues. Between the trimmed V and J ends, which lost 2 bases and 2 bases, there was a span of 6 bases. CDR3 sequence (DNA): TGTGCCAGCAGCTTACAGGGAAACTATGGCTACACCTTC. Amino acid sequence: CASSLQGNYGYTF.

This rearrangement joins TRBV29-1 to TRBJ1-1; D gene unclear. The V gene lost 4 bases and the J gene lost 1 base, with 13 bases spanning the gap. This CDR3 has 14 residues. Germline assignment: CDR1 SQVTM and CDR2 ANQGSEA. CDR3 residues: CSVVGGRRNTEAFF. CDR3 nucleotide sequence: TGCAGCGTTGTCGGCGGACGCAGGAACACTGAAGCTTTCTTT. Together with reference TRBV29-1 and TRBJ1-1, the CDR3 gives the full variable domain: SAVISQKPSRDICQRGTSLTIQCQVDSQVTMMFWYRQQPGQSLTLIATANQGSEATYESGFVIDKFPISRPNLTFSTLTVSNMSPEDSSIYLCSVVGGRRNTEAFFGQGTRLTVV.

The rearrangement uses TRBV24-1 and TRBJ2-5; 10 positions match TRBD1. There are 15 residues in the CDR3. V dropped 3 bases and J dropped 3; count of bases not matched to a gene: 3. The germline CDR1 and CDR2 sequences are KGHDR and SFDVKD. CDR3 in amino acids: CATSDPGQGKETQYF. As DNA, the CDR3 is TGTGCCACCAGTGATCCGGGACAGGGGAAAGAGACCCAGTACTTC.

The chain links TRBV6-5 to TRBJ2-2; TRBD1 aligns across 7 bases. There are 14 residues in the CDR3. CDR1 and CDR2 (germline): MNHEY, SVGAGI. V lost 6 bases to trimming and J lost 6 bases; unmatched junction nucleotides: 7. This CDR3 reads CASRPDRAPGELFF. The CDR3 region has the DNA TGTGCCAGCAGACCTGACAGGGCCCCCGGGGAGCTGTTTTTT.

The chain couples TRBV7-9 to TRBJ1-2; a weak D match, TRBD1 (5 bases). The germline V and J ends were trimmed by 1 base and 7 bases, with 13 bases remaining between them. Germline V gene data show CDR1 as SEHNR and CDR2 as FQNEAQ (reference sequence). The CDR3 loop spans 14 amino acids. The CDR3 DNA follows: TGTGCCAGCAGCTTAGGCCGGGCCCAGGGTGGCTACACCTTC. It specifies CASSLGRAQGGYTF.

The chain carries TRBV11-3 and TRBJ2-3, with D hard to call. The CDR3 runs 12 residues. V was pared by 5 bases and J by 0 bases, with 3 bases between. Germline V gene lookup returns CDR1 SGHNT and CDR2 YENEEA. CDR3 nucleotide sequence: TGTGCCAGCAGCCATAGCACAGATACGCAGTATTTT. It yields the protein CASSHSTDTQYF.

CDR3 DNA sequence: TGTGCCAGCAGCTTATCCGGGAGAGCCGAAGATACGCAGTATTTT. Amino acid sequence: CASSLSGRAEDTQYF. The chain joins TRBV7-9 to TRBJ2-3; the D gene is possibly TRBD2 (6 bases). Between the trimmed V and J ends, which lost 2 bases and 5 bases, there was a span of 14 bases. CDR3 length: 15 residues. In germline, CDR1 is SEHNR, CDR2 FQNEAQ (reference sequence).

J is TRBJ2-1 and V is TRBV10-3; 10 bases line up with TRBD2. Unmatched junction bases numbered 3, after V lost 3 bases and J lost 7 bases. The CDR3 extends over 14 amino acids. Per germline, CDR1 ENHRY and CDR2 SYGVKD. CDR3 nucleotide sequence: TGTGCCATCAGTGATTTGACTAGCGGGAATGAGCAGTTCTTC. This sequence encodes CAISDLTSGNEQFF.

CDR3 residues: CASSQGVQSLVYYF. CDR3 bases: TGTGCCAGCAGCCAAGGAGTCCAGAGCCTAGTCTACTACTTC. This chain uses TRBV3-1 (or the pseudogene TRBV3-2) with TRBJ2-7; the D is unclear. The germline V gene has CDR1 LGHDT and CDR2 YNNKEL (reference sequence). V was trimmed by 1 base and J by 13 bases, leaving 20 bases between them. CDR3 length: 14 residues.

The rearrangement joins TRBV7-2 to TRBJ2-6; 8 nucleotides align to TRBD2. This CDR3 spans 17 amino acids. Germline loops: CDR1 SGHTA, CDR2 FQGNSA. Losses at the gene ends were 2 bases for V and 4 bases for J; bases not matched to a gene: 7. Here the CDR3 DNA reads TGTGCCAGCAGCTTAACGGCGGGAGGAACGGGGGCCAACGTCCTGACTTTC. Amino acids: CASSLTAGGTGANVLTF.

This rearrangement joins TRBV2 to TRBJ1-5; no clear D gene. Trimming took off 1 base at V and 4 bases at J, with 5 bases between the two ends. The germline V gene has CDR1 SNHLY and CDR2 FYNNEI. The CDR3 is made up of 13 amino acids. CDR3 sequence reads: CASSEDGNQPQHF. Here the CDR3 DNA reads TGTGCCAGCAGTGAAGACGGAAATCAGCCCCAGCATTTT. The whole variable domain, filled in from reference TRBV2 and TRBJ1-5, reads EPEVTQTPSHQVTQMGQEVILRCVPISNHLYFYWYRQILGQKVEFLVSFYNNEISEKSEIFDDQFSVERPDGSNFTLKIRSTKLEDSAMYFCASSEDGNQPQHFGDGTRLSIL.

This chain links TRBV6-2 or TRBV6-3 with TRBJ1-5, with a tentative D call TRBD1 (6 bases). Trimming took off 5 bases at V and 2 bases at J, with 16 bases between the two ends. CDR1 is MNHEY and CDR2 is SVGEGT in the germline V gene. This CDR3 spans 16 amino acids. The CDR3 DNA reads TGTGCCAGCAGTCGTTGGGGGGCCAAGGGCAATCAGCCCCAGCATTTT. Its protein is CASSRWGAKGNQPQHF.

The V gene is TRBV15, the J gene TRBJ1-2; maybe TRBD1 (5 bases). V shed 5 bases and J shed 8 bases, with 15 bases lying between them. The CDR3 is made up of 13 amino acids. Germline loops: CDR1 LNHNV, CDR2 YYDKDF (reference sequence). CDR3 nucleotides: TGTGCCACCAGCTCCCGGACATCTCAGGGCTACACCTTC. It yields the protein CATSSRTSQGYTF.

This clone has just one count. CDR3 protein: CASSLLAGVEETQYF. In DNA, the CDR3 is TGTGCCAGCAGCTTACTAGCGGGAGTGGAAGAGACCCAGTACTTC. The V call is TRBV25-1, the J call TRBJ2-5, with 11 bases aligning to TRBD2. V lost 6 bases, J lost 3 bases, and 6 bases stayed unmatched. The germline CDR1 and CDR2 sequences are MGHDK and SYGVNS. This CDR3 has 15 amino acids.

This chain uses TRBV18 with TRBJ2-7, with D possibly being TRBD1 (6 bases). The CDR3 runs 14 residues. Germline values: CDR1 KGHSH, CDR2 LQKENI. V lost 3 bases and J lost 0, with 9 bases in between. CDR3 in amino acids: CASSPRDNSYEQYF. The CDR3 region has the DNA TGTGCCAGCTCACCCCGGGACAACTCCTACGAGCAGTACTTC.